A single sample is the source of the 30 T cell receptor beta chains below, sequenced in a study of preoperative IRX-2 immunotherapy in early breast cancer. The protocol was immunoSEQ multiplex PCR, while the TCRdb copy is restricted to in-frame clones and leaves out a portion. The sample holds almost 35,000 clones, roughly 96% seen once. Treatment: preoperative locoregional IRX-2 cytokine immunotherapy. This sample was obtained from a patient treated with IRX-2 immunotherapy. These TCRs come from a human donor with breast cancer.

This clone showed up just once. The chain links TRBV6-6 to TRBJ2-7, with unresolved D. Trimming pared 0 bases from V and 2 bases from J, leaving 8 bases between. Looked up from germline, CDR1 is MNHNY and CDR2 is SVGAGI (reference sequence). CDR3 length: 14 residues. In DNA, the CDR3 is TGTGCCAGCAGTTACTCGACGTCCCCCTACGAGCAGTACTTC. Its protein product is CASSYSTSPYEQYF.

V and J are TRBV9 and TRBJ2-1; 7 bases fit TRBD2. Germline lookup yields CDR1 SGDLS and CDR2 YYNGEE. V lost 3 bases to trimming and J lost 1 base; unmatched junction nucleotides: 10. CDR3 length: 17 amino acids. The DNA for the CDR3 is TGTGCCAGCAGCGGGGGGGTGGCGGGAGTATCCTACAATGAGCAGTTCTTC. Amino acids: CASSGGVAGVSYNEQFF.

The rearrangement links TRBV5-1 to TRBJ2-7, with 14 bases aligning to TRBD2. V trimming: 4 bases; J trimming: 7 bases; junction bases outside the gene matches: 13. From germline, CDR1 is SGHRS and CDR2 YFSETQ. The CDR3 contains 17 residues. CDR3: CASSPDGGLAGAGEQYF. In DNA, the CDR3 is TGCGCCAGCAGCCCGGATGGGGGACTAGCGGGAGCGGGTGAGCAGTACTTC.

The chain links TRBV5-1 to TRBJ2-1; D is perhaps TRBD1 (5 bases). Looked up from germline, CDR1 is SGHRS and CDR2 is YFSETQ. V lost 0 bases, J lost 4 bases, and 14 bases lay in between. This CDR3 contains 16 residues. CDR3 residues: CASSLDPLTVYNEQFF. The CDR3 region has the DNA TGCGCCAGCAGCTTGGACCCACTGACAGTGTACAATGAGCAGTTCTTC.

This chain connects TRBV7-2 to TRBJ2-7, with TRBD2 identical over 9 bases. J lost 0 bases, V lost 3 bases, and 0 bases had no gene match. The CDR3 spans 14 residues. The germline V gene has CDR1 SGHTA and CDR2 FQGNSA. CDR3 nucleotides: TGTGCCAGCAGCTTGACTAGCGGCTCCTACGAGCAGTACTTC. Residues: CASSLTSGSYEQYF.

This chain links TRBV18 with TRBJ1-3, with D perhaps TRBD1 (5 bases). CDR1 is KGHSH and CDR2 is LQKENI in the germline V gene. V shed 0 bases and J shed 2 bases, with 8 bases lying between them. The length of the CDR3 is 15 residues. The CDR3, as DNA: TGTGCCAGCTCACCACCGGGGGGACCTGGAAACACCATATATTTT. It yields the protein CASSPPGGPGNTIYF.

The chain carries TRBV15 and TRBJ1-3, with D maybe TRBD1 (6 bases). Germline loops: CDR1 LNHNV, CDR2 YYDKDF (reference sequence). The CDR3 contains 14 residues. The ends were cut back, 5 bases at V and 3 bases at J, with 11 bases in the middle. CDR3 protein: CATSRAGVGNTIYF. The CDR3 nucleotides read TGTGCCACCAGCCGAGCAGGGGTTGGAAACACCATATATTTT.

This clone was counted a single time. The CDR3 spells CASSPRWGAYSDTEAFF. In nucleotides, the CDR3 is TGCGCCAGCAGCCCCAGATGGGGGGCGTACTCGGACACTGAAGCTTTCTTT. This chain links TRBV4-1 with TRBJ1-1, with D possibly matching TRBD1 (6 bases). There are 17 residues in the CDR3. Per germline, CDR1 MGHRA and CDR2 YSYEKL. Trimming left V 4 bases short and J 3 bases short, with 21 bases between.

This clone appeared once. The chain is built from TRBV10-1 and TRBJ2-2; D is uncertain. Germline V gives CDR1 WNHNN, CDR2 SYGVQD (reference sequence). The CDR3 loop spans 14 amino acids. Trimming took 8 bases from V and 0 from J, leaving 10 bases between them. CDR3 DNA sequence: TGCGCCAGCTGCCACGACCCGAACACCGGGGAGCTGTTTTTT. Encoded protein: CASCHDPNTGELFF.

This chain connects TRBV7-9 to TRBJ1-4; 10 bases are shared with TRBD1. The germline gives CDR1 SEHNR, CDR2 FQNEAQ (reference sequence). CDR3 length: 19 amino acids. The V segment lost 4 bases and the J segment 8 bases; nucleotides outside the gene matches: 19. This CDR3 is CASSSLRDRGQGRREKLFF. DNA for the CDR3: TGTGCCAGCAGCTCTCTTCGGGACAGGGGACAGGGGAGGCGGGAAAAACTGTTTTTT.

This chain's CDR3 is CASSQTGIEQFF. The CDR3 coding sequence is TGTGCCAGCAGTCAGACAGGGATTGAGCAGTTCTTC. V gene TRBV2 combines with J gene TRBJ2-1, with 7 positions matching TRBD1. V dropped 5 bases and J dropped 9; count of bases not matched to a gene: 4. Germline lookup yields CDR1 SNHLY and CDR2 FYNNEI. The CDR3 has 12 residues.

This CDR3 is CASSFRQGTGNTEAFF. The CDR3 DNA reads as TGTGCCAGCAGTTTTCGGCAGGGGACAGGGAACACTGAAGCTTTCTTT. V gene TRBV27 combines with J gene TRBJ1-1; 8 nucleotides line up with TRBD1. The CDR3 is 16 amino acids. CDR1 MNHEY and CDR2 SMNVEV come from the germline V gene (reference sequence). Losses at the gene ends were 3 bases for V and 1 base for J; bases not matched to a gene: 7.

The chain recombines TRBV6-6 with TRBJ1-1; the D is unclear. The germline V gene has CDR1 MNHNY and CDR2 SVGAGI (reference sequence). CDR3 length: 14 residues. Trimming shortened V by 0 bases and J by 1 base, and 6 bases separated the two germline ends. Here the CDR3 reads CASSYSGKNTEAFF. CDR3 nucleotide sequence: TGTGCCAGCAGTTACTCTGGGAAGAACACTGAAGCTTTCTTT.

V is TRBV7-8 and J is TRBJ2-7; D not resolved. V gave up 1 base and J gave up 5 bases, with 6 bases separating them. The CDR3 spans 12 residues. Per the germline V gene, CDR1 is SGHVS and CDR2 is FQNEAQ. The CDR3 DNA is TGTGCCAGCAGCTTAGACGGGCACGAGCAGTACTTC. Translating gives CASSLDGHEQYF.

V gene TRBV7-3 combines with J gene TRBJ2-1, with 11 bases lining up with TRBD2. V lost 3 bases and J lost 13; bases outside the gene matches: 8. Germline lookup yields CDR1 SGHTA and CDR2 FQGTGA. The CDR3 is 14 amino acids. CDR3 region: CASSFPTSGARQFF. The CDR3 DNA reads TGTGCCAGCAGCTTTCCGACTAGCGGGGCGAGACAGTTCTTC.

V and J are TRBV2 and TRBJ1-1; D might be TRBD1 (6 bases). The CDR3 is 13 amino acids. Germline loops: CDR1 SNHLY, CDR2 FYNNEI. V gave up 4 bases and J gave up 5 bases, with 11 bases separating them. The CDR3 reads CASSAGHRTEAFF. The CDR3 DNA sequence: TGTGCCAGCAGTGCGGGACACCGAACTGAAGCTTTCTTT.

CDR3 sequence: CASSRQGTSGSSGTGELFF. The CDR3 region has the DNA TGTGCCAGCAGCCGGCAGGGGACTAGCGGGAGTTCGGGCACCGGGGAGCTGTTTTTT. V is TRBV7-3 and J is TRBJ2-2, with TRBD2 matching over 14 bases. CDR1 is SGHTA, CDR2 FQGTGA, per germline. This CDR3 comprises 19 residues. The ends lost 5 bases at V and 4 bases at J; junction bases unmatched: 12. The complete variable domain, with remaining parts taken from reference TRBV7-3 and TRBJ2-2, reads GAGVSQTPSNKVTEKGKYVELRCDPISGHTALYWYRQSLGQGPEFLIYFQGTGAADDSGLPNDRFFAVRPEGSVSTLKIQRTERGDSAVYLCASSRQGTSGSSGTGELFFGEGSRLTVL.

In DNA, the CDR3 is TGTGCCAGCAGAATGGACGGACTCTCGGGGAACACTGAAGCTTTCTTT. It is translated as CASRMDGLSGNTEAFF. V usage is TRBV11-2 and J usage is TRBJ1-1; D remains ambiguous. This CDR3 contains 16 residues. With 6 bases removed from V and 1 base from J, the gap between germline ends came to 18 bases. Germline lookup yields CDR1 SGHAT and CDR2 FQNNGV.

V is TRBV7-9 and J is TRBJ1-6; D is ambiguous. The CDR3 has 15 residues. Trimming cost V 1 base and J 5 bases, with 9 bases left between them. The germline V gene encodes CDR1 SEHNR and CDR2 FQNEAQ (reference sequence). CDR3 sequence (DNA): TGTGCCAGCAGCTTAGTTTTAGGAAATAATTCACCCCTCCACTTT. It encodes CASSLVLGNNSPLHF.

This rearrangement joins TRBV5-4 to TRBJ2-5; D is ambiguous. The germline V gene has CDR1 SGHNT and CDR2 YYREEE (reference sequence). The CDR3 consists of 14 residues. With 9 bases removed from V and 4 bases from J, the gap between germline ends came to 19 bases. DNA of the CDR3: TGTGCCACCGGAAAATTTTTGCGTGGAGAGACCCAGTACTTC. Translating gives CATGKFLRGETQYF.

The genes are TRBV29-1 and TRBJ2-4; 9 positions match TRBD1. With V trimmed by 6 bases and J by 7 bases, 7 bases remained unmatched. Germline V gene data show CDR1 as SQVTM and CDR2 as ANQGSEA. The CDR3 length is 13 residues. The CDR3 region has the DNA TGCAGCGTCGTACAGGGGGCTGCGAACATTCAGTACTTC. This translates into CSVVQGAANIQYF.

The J gene is TRBJ2-7, the V gene TRBV7-8; 15 positions match TRBD2. The CDR3 loop spans 15 amino acids. Unmatched junction bases numbered 3, after V lost 3 bases and J lost 6 bases. Germline V gene sequence: CDR1 SGHVS, CDR2 FQNEAQ. The CDR3: CASSFGLAGGTEQYF. The CDR3 DNA follows: TGTGCCAGCAGCTTCGGACTAGCGGGAGGGACCGAGCAGTACTTC.

V usage is TRBV14 and J usage is TRBJ2-1; tentatively, D is TRBD1 or TRBD2 (5 bases each). Germline CDR1 and CDR2: SGHDN and FVKESK. V was trimmed by 4 bases and J by 1 base, leaving 23 bases between them. The CDR3 is made up of 19 amino acids. The CDR3 DNA follows: TGTGCCAGCAGCCCCTCCGAACCTGGGACCTTCTTTTCCTACAATGAGCAGTTCTTC. This codes for CASSPSEPGTFFSYNEQFF.

The rearrangement joins TRBV29-1 to TRBJ2-4; the D is unclear. Trimming pared 4 bases from V and 14 bases from J, leaving 15 bases between. Looked up from germline, CDR1 is SQVTM and CDR2 is ANQGSEA. There are 11 residues in the CDR3. CDR3 region: CSVAREWTEYF. CDR3 nucleotides: TGCAGCGTTGCTAGAGAGTGGACGGAGTACTTC.

CDR3 bases: TGTGCCAGCAGCTTAGGGACAGACTATGGCTACACCTTC. Translated, it gives CASSLGTDYGYTF. The chain combines TRBV7-9 with TRBJ1-2; tentative D call: TRBD1 (6 bases). This CDR3 has 13 amino acids. The germline gives CDR1 SEHNR, CDR2 FQNEAQ (reference sequence). V shed 1 base and J shed 3 bases, with 6 bases lying between them.

The chain combines TRBV4-2 with TRBJ2-4, with D possibly matching TRBD1 (6 bases). V dropped 0 bases and J dropped 5 bases, with 11 bases sitting between them. The CDR3 has 15 amino acids. In germline, CDR1 is LGHNA, CDR2 YNFKEQ. CDR3 sequence reads: CASSQDGQGQNIQYF. The CDR3, as DNA: TGTGCCAGCAGCCAAGATGGGCAGGGGCAAAACATTCAGTACTTC.

The chain is built from TRBV7-9 and TRBJ1-1; D is unclear. Germline V gene sequence: CDR1 SEHNR, CDR2 FQNEAQ (reference sequence). Trimming cost V 3 bases and J 0 bases, with 11 bases left between them. This CDR3 contains 15 residues. The CDR3 DNA reads as TGTGCCAGCAGCTTTGGGCTACACCTGAACACTGAAGCTTTCTTT. This encodes CASSFGLHLNTEAFF.

This clone was counted a single time. The gene calls are TRBV19 and TRBJ1-3; the match to TRBD1 covers 9 bases. Germline CDR1 and CDR2: LNHDA and SQIVND (reference sequence). This CDR3 has 14 amino acids. The V segment lost 6 bases and the J segment 8 bases; nucleotides outside the gene matches: 8. The DNA for the CDR3 is TGTGCCAGTAGGCGGGACAGGGCATCGGACACCATATATTTT. This gives the protein CASRRDRASDTIYF.

About this clone: At one end the junction does not follow the germline gene, possibly because of a read error. This chain uses TRBV6-5 with TRBJ2-1; TRBD2 agrees at 8 bases. CDR3 size: 14 residues. Germline values: CDR1 MNHEY, CDR2 SVGAGI. CDR3 region: CAGSYRGGRDEQFF. CDR3 sequence (DNA): TGTGCCGGCAGTTACCGGGGGGGGCGCGATGAGCAGTTCTTC.

The chain joins TRBV5-4 to TRBJ2-7, with 7 bases that match TRBD1. The V and J ends lost 4 bases and 5 bases, in that order; junction bases with no gene match: 9. Germline V gives CDR1 SGHNT, CDR2 YYREEE (reference sequence). The CDR3 is 14 amino acids. The CDR3 DNA reads as TGTGCCAGCAGCGTATACAGGGGAAGCCACGAGCAGTACTTC. It codes for CASSVYRGSHEQYF.